Below, one TCR beta chain is given with its context. These data belong to a study of technical replicates of blood from several donors. Germline V gene lookup returns CDR1 SGHDN and CDR2 FVKESK. V dropped 1 base and J dropped 0 bases, with 10 bases sitting between them. The CDR3 loop spans 15 amino acids. Assay used: immunoSEQ multiplex PCR; TCRdb lists only in-frame clones, some missing. The sample has some 80,000 clones, approximately 94% seen once. V and J are TRBV14 and TRBJ2-7; maybe TRBD1 (5 bases). The sample comprised T cells isolated from PBMCs. The clonotype comes from a human donor in good health. The CDR3 coding sequence is TGTGCCAGCAGCCAAGTTGACAGAAACTCCTACGAGCAGTACTTC. This encodes CASSQVDRNSYEQYF.